The clone carrying this TCR beta chain was seen more than once but under ten times. The antigen is undetermined. Unique molecular identifiers were linked by the library to individual cDNA molecules. Via MiXCR, TCRdb re-called the RACE reads, giving one row per CDR3 protein. This table has over 55,000 distinct CDR3 sequences, roughly 9.8% appearing once. The time point denotes: pre-sensitization, week 0. Stated treatment: therapeutic diphenylcyclopropenone sensitization with weekly scalp DPC. This sample is drawn from a study of human T cells and chemical hapten exposure. Background on the study: Upper inner arm skin measuring 2 cm by 2 cm received 2% DPC for sensitization. Weekly scalp doses of diphenylcyclopropenone were given to patients during the roughly 26-week study. Findings and caveats of the study: A positive correlation with patch test score was shown by PT1 expanded TCR counts.

Germline values: CDR1 SGHVS, CDR2 FNYEAQ. V was clipped by 6 bases and J by 7 bases; unmatched bases: 3. This CDR3 comprises 12 residues. This receptor was taken from a man between 35 and 55 years old with alopecia areata. Some clones in this sample may be carry-over from other donors' samples. This sample comprised whole blood, obtained in connection with sensitization to the hapten diphenylcyclopropenone (DPC). The genes are TRBV7-6 and TRBJ2-1; TRBD1 agrees at 7 bases. In nucleotides, the CDR3 is TGTGCCAGCAGAGGGGGCACAAATGAGCAGTTCTTC. Its translation: CASRGGTNEQFF.